The 30 T cell receptor beta chains listed next were all sequenced from one sample in a study of cytomegalovirus exposure and HLA in healthy donors. The PCR employed 60 Vbeta primers together with 13 Jbeta primers. Here immunoSEQ multiplex PCR was the method, and the copy in TCRdb shows in-frame clones only, minus some. The data show about 180,000 clones, around 80% seen once. The sequenced sample was PBMCs. These TCRs come from a woman aged 25 to 45 in good health and CMV-seronegative.

This chain joins TRBV5-4 and TRBJ1-4, with 7 nucleotides matching TRBD1. The CDR3 has 15 amino acids. Germline V gene data show CDR1 as SGHNT and CDR2 as YYREEE (reference sequence). Trimming at V came to 4 bases and at J to 2 bases, leaving 5 bases not matched to a gene. CDR3 loop: CASSPTGATNEKLFF. CDR3 DNA sequence: TGTGCCAGCAGCCCCACAGGGGCCACTAATGAAAAACTGTTTTTT.

V gene TRBV5-4 combines with J gene TRBJ1-1; perhaps TRBD1 as D (6 bases). Per the germline V gene, CDR1 is SGHNT and CDR2 is YYREEE (reference sequence). CDR3 length: 14 amino acids. Trimming took 3 bases from V and 2 from J, leaving 11 bases between them. CDR3 coding DNA: TGTGCCAGCAGCTCCAGGGGTCCTAACACTGAAGCTTTCTTT. As protein: CASSSRGPNTEAFF.

The table lists this clone with a count of one. The chain couples TRBV15 to TRBJ1-6; TRBD1 matches 10 bases. The V gene end was trimmed by 3 bases and the J gene end by 14 bases; junction bases not matched to a gene: 19. This CDR3 comprises 18 residues. Germline assignment: CDR1 LNHNV and CDR2 YYDKDF (reference sequence). The CDR3: CATSRNHPAGTGAPTLHF. CDR3 sequence (DNA): TGTGCCACCAGCAGGAACCACCCCGCCGGGACAGGGGCCCCCACCCTCCACTTT.

DNA for the CDR3: TGTGCCAGTAGTCTCCGGACAGGGCCCTACGAGCAGTACTTC. Protein: CASSLRTGPYEQYF. The V gene is TRBV19, the J gene TRBJ2-7; 8 nucleotides line up with TRBD1. There are 14 residues in the CDR3. Germline-derived CDR1 and CDR2 are LNHDA and SQIVND (reference sequence). V was clipped by 5 bases and J by 2 bases; unmatched bases: 5. Based on the CDR3 plus reference TRBV19 and TRBJ2-7, the full variable domain is DGGITQSPKYLFRKEGQNVTLSCEQNLNHDAMYWYRQDPGQGLRLIYYSQIVNDFQKGDIAEGYSVSREKKESFPLTVTSAQKNPTAFYLCASSLRTGPYEQYFGPGTRLTVT.

The V call is TRBV25-1, the J call TRBJ2-5, with a possible D match to TRBD2 (6 bases). V lost 1 base to trimming and J lost 5 bases, with 11 bases between them. Germline V gives CDR1 MGHDK, CDR2 SYGVNS. CDR3 length equals 14 residues. CDR3 loop: CASSESSRGETQYF. CDR3 DNA sequence: TGTGCCAGCAGTGAATCGTCCCGGGGGGAGACCCAGTACTTC.

This clone has just a few counts. V and J are TRBV9 and TRBJ1-3; D remains ambiguous. Trimming pared 1 base from V and 4 bases from J, leaving 12 bases between. From germline, CDR1 is SGDLS and CDR2 YYNGEE. CDR3 length equals 15 residues. CDR3 DNA: TGTGCCAGCAGCGTAAACTTCTTATCAGGAAACACCATATATTTT. Protein sequence: CASSVNFLSGNTIYF.

This chain links TRBV18 with TRBJ1-5; 7 bases line up with TRBD1. The V segment lost 6 bases and the J segment 5 bases; nucleotides outside the gene matches: 4. The length of the CDR3 is 13 residues. Germline CDR1 and CDR2: KGHSH and LQKENI. The CDR3 loop is CASSGTEDQPQHF. The CDR3 bases are TGTGCCAGCTCCGGGACAGAAGATCAGCCCCAGCATTTT. The whole variable domain, filled in from reference TRBV18 and TRBJ1-5, reads NAGVMQNPRHLVRRRGQEARLRCSPMKGHSHVYWYRQLPEEGLKFMVYLQKENIIDESGMPKERFSAEFPKEGPSILRIQQVVRGDSAAYFCASSGTEDQPQHFGDGTRLSIL.

The V call is TRBV27, the J call TRBJ1-1; 9 bases match TRBD1. This CDR3 contains 14 residues. Germline values: CDR1 MNHEY, CDR2 SMNVEV (reference sequence). With V trimmed by 5 bases and J by 3 bases, 4 bases remained unmatched. CDR3 sequence: CASSPDRGYTEAFF. In nucleotides, the CDR3 is TGTGCCAGCAGTCCGGACAGGGGCTACACTGAAGCTTTCTTT.

This clone was observed once. The chain joins TRBV5-6 to TRBJ2-4; D might be TRBD1 (5 bases). Germline-derived CDR1 and CDR2 are SGHDT and YYEEEE. V was cut by 4 bases and J by 2 bases, with 10 bases left in between. The CDR3 loop spans 14 amino acids. The CDR3 nucleotides are TGTGCCAGCAGCAGCCAGGGATCCAAAAACATTCAGTACTTC. This gives the protein CASSSQGSKNIQYF. Full variable domain (remainder filled in from reference TRBV5-6 and TRBJ2-4): DAGVTQSPTHLIKTRGQQVTLRCSPKSGHDTVSWYQQALGQGPQFIFQYYEEEERQRGNFPDRFSGHQFPNYSSELNVNALLLGDSALYLCASSSQGSKNIQYFGAGTRLSVL.

This clone was counted once. This chain links TRBV7-2 with TRBJ2-1, with D unresolved. The CDR3 is 13 amino acids. Trimming removed 2 bases from V and 7 bases from J, with 9 bases in between. CDR1 and CDR2 from the germline V gene are SGHTA and FQGNSA. CDR3 in DNA: TGTGCCAGCAGCTTACACAGCTTAAATGAGCAGTTCTTC. Translating it yields CASSLHSLNEQFF.

This clone was seen just once. The J gene is TRBJ1-5, the V gene TRBV18; D possibly corresponds to TRBD1 (5 bases). The CDR3 loop spans 15 amino acids. Germline lookup yields CDR1 KGHSH and CDR2 LQKENI. Trimming stripped 4 bases from V and 3 bases from J, with 13 bases between. CDR3 protein: CASSRVGVLNQPQHF. In nucleotides, the CDR3 is TGTGCCAGCTCACGTGTAGGGGTCCTCAATCAGCCCCAGCATTTT.

The chain links TRBV7-9 to TRBJ1-2; D is ambiguous. The CDR3 covers 15 residues. Trimming removed 2 bases at V and 4 bases at J, with 14 bases between. Germline-derived CDR1 and CDR2 are SEHNR and FQNEAQ (reference sequence). The CDR3 nucleotides read TGTGCCAGCAGCTTATCTCCCACGACTAGCTATGGCTACACCTTC. Amino acids: CASSLSPTTSYGYTF.

This chain uses TRBV5-8 with TRBJ1-5; tentative D call: TRBD1 (6 bases). Germline CDR1 reads SGHTS; CDR2 reads YDEGEE. The CDR3 extends over 15 amino acids. Trimming took off 6 bases at V and 5 bases at J, with 18 bases between the two ends. The CDR3 sequence is CASTLGDRSHQPQHF. CDR3 coding DNA: TGTGCCAGCACCCTGGGAGACAGGTCTCATCAGCCCCAGCATTTT.

This clone occurred once. The chain uses TRBV27 and TRBJ1-6; D may be TRBD1 (6 bases). Trimming removed 5 bases from V and 5 bases from J, with 10 bases in between. The length of the CDR3 is 14 residues. Germline CDR1 MNHEY, CDR2 SMNVEV (reference sequence). The CDR3 protein is CASSGTPNNSPLHF. Here the CDR3 DNA reads TGTGCCAGCAGTGGGACACCGAATAATTCACCCCTCCACTTT.

The chain joins TRBV19 to TRBJ2-7; D remains ambiguous. The ends were cut back, 7 bases at V and 3 bases at J, with 10 bases in the middle. This CDR3 contains 12 residues. CDR1 is LNHDA, CDR2 SQIVND, per germline (reference sequence). CDR3: CASIGPNYEQYF. CDR3 coding DNA: TGTGCCAGTATCGGTCCGAACTACGAGCAGTACTTC.

The chain uses TRBV4-1 and TRBJ1-6; possibly TRBD1 for D (5 bases). This CDR3 is 15 amino acids long. Trimming left V 4 bases short and J 2 bases short, with 9 bases between. The germline gives CDR1 MGHRA, CDR2 YSYEKL. DNA for the CDR3: TGCGCCAGCAGCCGAGAAGGGGCCTATAATTCACCCCTCCACTTT. It yields the protein CASSREGAYNSPLHF.

The chain recombines TRBV5-4 with TRBJ1-1; D is uncertain. Per germline, CDR1 SGHNT and CDR2 YYREEE (reference sequence). V lost 4 bases, J lost 1 base, and 20 bases lay in between. The CDR3 sequence is 17 residues long. The CDR3 DNA reads as TGTGCCAGCAGCCTGGAGCCCTCTGGGCGGGGGAACACTGAAGCTTTCTTT. Its protein is CASSLEPSGRGNTEAFF.

In DNA form, the CDR3 reads TGTGCCAGCAGCCCAACAAGGGGATCACAAGATAATTCACCCCTCCACTTT. Protein: CASSPTRGSQDNSPLHF. The chain joins TRBV7-9 to TRBJ1-6, with D perhaps TRBD1 (5 bases). V dropped 5 bases and J dropped 5 bases, with 19 bases sitting between them. Germline assignment: CDR1 SEHNR and CDR2 FQNEAQ (reference sequence). The length of the CDR3 is 17 residues.

This clone has only a few counts. The chain is built from TRBV19 and TRBJ1-5; maybe TRBD1 (6 bases). V gave up 3 bases and J gave up 6 bases, with 9 bases separating them. Per germline, CDR1 LNHDA and CDR2 SQIVND (reference sequence). The CDR3 sequence is 13 residues long. The CDR3 is CASSIGQFQPQHF. The CDR3 coding sequence is TGTGCCAGTAGTATCGGACAGTTTCAGCCCCAGCATTTT.

This clone has only one observation. The chain carries TRBV30 and TRBJ1-2; possibly TRBD1 for D (5 bases). CDR1 and CDR2 from the germline V gene are GTSNPN and SVGIG (reference sequence). CDR3 length equals 14 residues. Trimming removed 3 bases from V and 8 bases from J, with 19 bases in between. The CDR3 region is CAWSLPGQEGGYTF. The CDR3 nucleotides are TGTGCCTGGAGCCTGCCGGGGCAGGAGGGAGGCTACACCTTC.

V gene TRBV18 combines with J gene TRBJ2-5; possible D gene TRBD1, 6 bases. The CDR3 is 13 amino acids. Deletions cut 3 bases from V and 2 bases from J, with 7 bases between. Germline V lookup: CDR1 KGHSH, CDR2 LQKENI. DNA of the CDR3: TGTGCCAGCTCACCTACAGGGCAAGAGACCCAGTACTTC. It translates to CASSPTGQETQYF.

V is TRBV6-1 and J is TRBJ2-1; D is uncertain. Germline V gives CDR1 MNHNS, CDR2 SASEGT. This CDR3 comprises 18 residues. V dropped 0 bases and J dropped 4 bases, with 19 bases sitting between them. The CDR3 sequence is CASSEALPASFGYNEQFF. In DNA form, the CDR3 reads TGTGCCAGCAGTGAAGCGCTTCCGGCCTCGTTCGGGTACAATGAGCAGTTCTTC.

The table lists this clone with a count of one. V usage is TRBV11-2 and J usage is TRBJ2-1, with 9 bases identical to TRBD2. The J segment lost 4 bases and the V segment lost 5 bases, leaving 6 bases of the junction unmatched. Germline-derived CDR1 and CDR2 are SGHAT and FQNNGV. The CDR3 covers 15 residues. CDR3 in amino acids: CASSGASGVYNEQFF. CDR3 bases: TGTGCCAGCAGCGGGGCTAGCGGGGTATACAATGAGCAGTTCTTC.

This chain connects TRBV14 to TRBJ2-2, with D maybe TRBD2 (6 bases). The germline CDR1 and CDR2 sequences are SGHDN and FVKESK. V was cut by 1 base and J by 0 bases, with 12 bases left in between. This CDR3 has 17 residues. This CDR3 is CASSQVGGGANTGELFF. In DNA form, the CDR3 reads TGTGCCAGCAGCCAAGTAGGAGGCGGGGCGAACACCGGGGAGCTGTTTTTT.

The V call is TRBV5-1, the J call TRBJ2-1; D is undetermined. Trimming cost V 7 bases and J 1 base, with 12 bases left between them. The germline V gene encodes CDR1 SGHRS and CDR2 YFSETQ. This CDR3 is built from 14 residues. The CDR3 spells CASGPGTSYNEQFF. CDR3 DNA: TGCGCCAGCGGGCCCGGAACGTCCTACAATGAGCAGTTCTTC. Drawing the rest from reference TRBV5-1 and TRBJ2-1, the complete variable domain is KAGVTQTPRYLIKTRGQQVTLSCSPISGHRSVSWYQQTPGQGLQFLFEYFSETQRNKGNFPGRFSGRQFSNSRSEMNVSTLELGDSALYLCASGPGTSYNEQFFGPGTRLTVL.

This chain joins TRBV4-2 and TRBJ2-7, with D tentatively TRBD1 (6 bases). This CDR3 is 16 amino acids long. Per the germline V gene, CDR1 is LGHNA and CDR2 is YNFKEQ. Between the trimmed V and J ends, which lost 0 bases and 0 bases, there was a span of 12 bases. The CDR3 bases are TGTGCCAGCAGCCAAGATACCGGGGACACCTCCTACGAGCAGTACTTC. Residues: CASSQDTGDTSYEQYF.

This sequence joins TRBV19 and TRBJ2-7; 9 bases agree with TRBD1. CDR3 length: 15 residues. V was pared by 3 bases and J by 2 bases, with 5 bases of the junction left unmatched. Germline CDR1 and CDR2: LNHDA and SQIVND (reference sequence). The CDR3 region has the DNA TGTGCCAGTAGTATTTCGACAGGGGGGGCCTACGAGCAGTACTTC. Protein product: CASSISTGGAYEQYF. Full variable domain (remainder filled in from reference TRBV19 and TRBJ2-7): DGGITQSPKYLFRKEGQNVTLSCEQNLNHDAMYWYRQDPGQGLRLIYYSQIVNDFQKGDIAEGYSVSREKKESFPLTVTSAQKNPTAFYLCASSISTGGAYEQYFGPGTRLTVT.

V and J are TRBV7-2 and TRBJ2-5, with TRBD2 matching 9 bases. The CDR3 length is 16 residues. The germline V gene encodes CDR1 SGHTA and CDR2 FQGNSA. The ends lost 1 base at V and 1 base at J; junction bases unmatched: 4. In DNA form, the CDR3 reads TGTGCCAGCAGCTTAGAAGATAGCGGGGGCCAAGAGACCCAGTACTTC. Its translation is CASSLEDSGGQETQYF.

With respect to this clone: This sample also contains other DNA sequences that code for the same CDR3. The gene calls are TRBV6-5 and TRBJ2-7; TRBD1 aligns across 7 bases. Germline assignment: CDR1 MNHEY and CDR2 SVGAGI. The V and J ends lost 4 bases and 2 bases, in that order; junction bases with no gene match: 5. The CDR3 length is 14 residues. The CDR3 region has the DNA TGTGCCAGCAGTTCGCGACAGGGTGCCTACGAGCAGTACTTC. Residues: CASSSRQGAYEQYF.

V gene TRBV7-2 combines with J gene TRBJ1-1; 8 bases match TRBD1. V trimming: 8 bases; J trimming: 2 bases; junction bases outside the gene matches: 7. The CDR3 is 14 residues long. In germline, CDR1 is SGHTA, CDR2 FQGNSA. The CDR3 is CASGYGQGNTEAFF. The CDR3 DNA is TGTGCCAGCGGCTATGGACAGGGAAACACTGAAGCTTTCTTT.